This record concerns one T cell receptor beta chain sequence. What it recognizes is unknown. TCRdb reprocessed the reads via MiXCR and lists one record per CDR3 protein. The data hold some 180,000 distinct CDR3 sequences, with roughly 9.8% observed a single time. The data are from a study of T cell repertoires in cytomegalovirus infection. Study context: It can be stated that public TCR beta signatures indicated CMV infection as well as a matching HLA type. General study points: The study found HLA-C-restricted CMV-specific TCR beta clonotypes dominating the ex vivo response. Individuals carrying CMV plus the relevant HLA were identified by cumulative frequency of public TCR beta families.

Sequencing used PBMCs. The receptor was isolated from a human donor in good health (CMV status not recorded). Some clones in this sample may be carry-over from other donors' samples.

In nucleotides, the CDR3 is TGTGCCAGCAGTTTATTAGGTCGTGAGCAGTTCTTC. This sequence encodes CASSLLGREQFF. The chain uses TRBV28 and TRBJ2-1; no reliable D call. The CDR3 is made up of 12 amino acids. The germline CDR1 and CDR2 sequences are MDHEN and SYDVKM. The V gene lost 1 base and the J gene lost 9 bases, with 7 bases spanning the gap.